The 9 T cell receptor beta chains reported below all come from one sample, sequenced in a study of beta chain features in type 1 diabetes. Investigators reverse transcribed all isolated RNA, so they sequenced expressed TCRB transcripts. Here immunoSEQ multiplex PCR was the method, and the copy in TCRdb shows in-frame clones only, minus some. The data contain hundreds of thousands of clones, over 9.5% of them singletons. Sequencing was carried out using naive CD4+ T cells from blood. All receptors come from a young man in good health.

This clone showed up just a few times. This sequence joins TRBV18 and TRBJ2-1; D may be TRBD2 (6 bases). Trimming removed 4 bases at V and 12 bases at J, with 10 bases between. Looked up from germline, CDR1 is KGHSH and CDR2 is LQKENI. CDR3 length: 11 residues. The CDR3 nucleotides are TGTGCCAGCTCACTGCAGGAGGGGCAGTTCTTC. This sequence encodes CASSLQEGQFF. Full variable domain (missing parts from reference TRBV18 and TRBJ2-1): NAGVMQNPRHLVRRRGQEARLRCSPMKGHSHVYWYRQLPEEGLKFMVYLQKENIIDESGMPKERFSAEFPKEGPSILRIQQVVRGDSAAYFCASSLQEGQFFGPGTRLTVL.

This clone has more than one count but fewer than ten. The gene calls are TRBV30 and TRBJ1-1; unclear D gene. Germline V gene data show CDR1 as GTSNPN and CDR2 as SVGIG (reference sequence). V shed 3 bases and J shed 1 base, with 6 bases lying between them. This CDR3 contains 12 residues. This CDR3 is CAWRGGNTEAFF. CDR3 DNA sequence: TGTGCCTGGAGGGGAGGGAACACTGAAGCTTTCTTT.

This clone was seen only a few times. The chain links TRBV7-2 to TRBJ2-7; 9 bases fit TRBD2. The CDR3 covers 14 residues. The V segment lost 2 bases and the J segment 1 base; nucleotides outside the gene matches: 0. Germline V gene data show CDR1 as SGHTA and CDR2 as FQGNSA. As DNA, the CDR3 is TGTGCCAGCAGCTTACTAGCGGGGTCCTACGAGCAGTACTTC. Translated: CASSLLAGSYEQYF.

Ten or more counts support this clone. The V gene is TRBV15, the J gene TRBJ2-5; 7 bases match TRBD2. J lost 5 bases, V lost 0 bases, and 6 bases had no gene match. Germline CDR1 and CDR2: LNHNV and YYDKDF (reference sequence). CDR3 length: 15 amino acids. The CDR3 DNA reads TGTGCCACCAGCAGAGATCGGGCGGGAGAGGAGACCCAGTACTTC. It codes for CATSRDRAGEETQYF.

V is TRBV25-1 and J is TRBJ2-3; the match to TRBD2 covers 10 bases. This CDR3 comprises 15 residues. Germline values: CDR1 MGHDK, CDR2 SYGVNS. Trimming removed 9 bases from V and 8 bases from J; junction bases left unmatched: 14. CDR3 nucleotide sequence: TGTGCCAGTATGTTTAGCGGGGGGCGGAGAGGTACGCAGTATTTT. This sequence encodes CASMFSGGRRGTQYF.

This clone was counted only a few times. This chain connects TRBV18 to TRBJ1-2, with D perhaps matching TRBD1 (5 bases). Trimming pared 3 bases from V and 4 bases from J, leaving 15 bases between. The CDR3 has 15 amino acids. From germline, CDR1 is KGHSH and CDR2 LQKENI. Here the CDR3 reads CASSPAGPRGYGYTF. In DNA, the CDR3 is TGTGCCAGCTCACCGGCGGGACCGCGGGGCTATGGCTACACCTTC.

This clone was recorded a few times. The genes are TRBV6-5 and TRBJ2-7, with 7 bases that match TRBD1. CDR3 length equals 15 residues. Germline V gene sequence: CDR1 MNHEY, CDR2 SVGAGI. V lost 0 bases to trimming and J lost 2 bases; unmatched junction nucleotides: 4. CDR3 protein: CASSYSKGAAYEQYF. The CDR3 region has the DNA TGTGCCAGCAGTTACTCTAAGGGGGCCGCCTACGAGCAGTACTTC.

This clone was observed a few times. This chain uses TRBV5-5 with TRBJ2-7; D remains unclear. Trimming left V 2 bases short and J 4 bases short, with 7 bases between. Per the germline V gene, CDR1 is SGHKS and CDR2 is YYEKEE (reference sequence). The CDR3 has 12 amino acids. CDR3 in amino acids: CASSFSTYEQYF. The CDR3 DNA reads TGTGCCAGCAGCTTTTCAACTTACGAGCAGTACTTC.

Here the CDR3 DNA reads TGTGCCAGCAGCTTAGCGGGGGGTAGCGGGAGCACAGATACGCAGTATTTT. This sequence encodes CASSLAGGSGSTDTQYF. The chain combines TRBV7-2 with TRBJ2-3; 7 positions match TRBD2. CDR1 is SGHTA, CDR2 FQGNSA, per germline. The CDR3 has 17 amino acids. The V gene end was trimmed by 0 bases and the J gene end by 0 bases; junction bases not matched to a gene: 6.